This TCR beta chain stems from a study of blood T cell repertoires in COVID-19. The CDR3 is 16 amino acids. V lost 0 bases and J lost 8, with 17 bases in between. Looked up from germline, CDR1 is LGHNA and CDR2 is YSLEER. Profiled with immunoSEQ multiplex PCR; TCRdb holds only in-frame clones, not every one. The profile covers some 200,000 clones, with approximately 84% appearing a single time and over 4.5% taken by the ten largest. The sequencing sample was made of peripheral blood. The clonotype originates from a man at least 80 years old with acute or convalescent COVID-19. The V gene is TRBV4-3, the J gene TRBJ2-1; D is possibly TRBD2 (6 bases). The DNA of the CDR3 is TGCGCCAGCAGCCAAGAGGTAGCGGTTGGGGTGGATGAGCAGTTCTTC. Protein: CASSQEVAVGVDEQFF.